These T cell receptor beta chains were read from a single sample in a study of T-cell memory formation after mild COVID-19. Using its own MiXCR run on the 5' RACE reads, TCRdb lists one record per CDR3 protein. The sample shows about 55,000 distinct CDR3 sequences, more than 8% of them seen only once. Sequencing used PBMCs or a T cell subset sorted from them (not recorded which). These TCRs come from a man aged 18 to 29 who had mild COVID-19 (a few samples of this study predate the infection). Cell type and time point are not known. The CDR3 runs from the conserved cysteine through the conserved F or W. Expanded clones are given a class, and other clones once, few, many or no size at all.

clone size,V gene,J gene,CDR3 protein
few,TRBV28,TRBJ1-1,CASRQGRGAFF
.,TRBV5-1,TRBJ2-5,CASRRAGTGGETQYF
many,TRBV28,TRBJ2-5,CASHRGGQTQYF
few,TRBV3-1,TRBJ2-5,CASSQIDRGDQYF
few,TRBV24-1,TRBJ2-5,CATSDSRGSMETQYF
few,TRBV2,TRBJ1-1,CASSEVSGNTEAFF
few,TRBV6-5,TRBJ1-6,CASSYSTGPSPLHF
.,TRBV7-2,TRBJ2-1,CASSQTGTRTDEQFF
.,TRBV4-3,TRBJ2-3,CASSQAGRGASTDTQYF
many,TRBV20-1,TRBJ2-1,CSASGLSGTYNEQFF
few,TRBV18,TRBJ2-3,CASSPKGRKQYF
few,TRBV12-3/TRBV12-4,TRBJ2-7,CASTRGLAYEQYF
.,TRBV29-1,TRBJ1-1,CSVEWVGRGTEAFF
few,TRBV6-5,TRBJ2-4,CASSPHTPTGVAKNIQYF
.,TRBV25-1,TRBJ2-2,CASSEGGANGELFF
few,TRBV6-5,TRBJ2-3,CASSYYRTDTQYF
few,TRBV14,TRBJ2-5,CASSHFALAGAQETQYF
many,TRBV28,TRBJ2-1,CASHRAGAMENEQFF
.,TRBV30,TRBJ2-6,CAWEIANVLTF
.,TRBV2,TRBJ2-7,CASSPSSYEQYF
.,TRBV20-1,TRBJ1-5,CSARPGAYNQPQHF
.,TRBV6-1,TRBJ2-5,CASSFPLETQYF
few,TRBV24-1,TRBJ2-3,CATSPVLADTQYF
.,TRBV6-1,TRBJ2-2,CASSDSTGELFF
.,TRBV5-1,TRBJ1-6,CASALNRAGSPLHF
many,TRBV7-8,TRBJ2-1,CASSPRTSGGSYNEQFF
many,TRBV20-1,TRBJ2-5,CSARDTGLGETQYF
few,TRBV12-3/TRBV12-4,TRBJ1-6,CASSKQGYNSPLHF
medium-sized,TRBV29-1,TRBJ2-3,CSVEAGAGTRTDTQYF
.,TRBV3-1,TRBJ2-1,CASSLNARAHEQFF
few,TRBV23-1,TRBJ2-5,CASSQPTGLETQYF
few,TRBV20-1,TRBJ1-1,CSARDSIGATEAFF
.,TRBV20-1,TRBJ2-3,CSARVAGRERDTQYF
.,TRBV2,TRBJ2-5,CASGLERGAETQYF
few,TRBV20-1,TRBJ1-5,CSAWQGADQPQHF
.,TRBV20-1,TRBJ2-3,CSADGDRGTQYF
.,TRBV5-1,TRBJ2-3,CASNTMGGETDTQYF
many,TRBV2,TRBJ2-5,CASRGEETQYF
few,TRBV4-1,TRBJ1-1,CASSQVARGGLLLHTEAFF
.,TRBV29-1,TRBJ2-5,CSVSRTGGKTQYF
.,TRBV7-8,TRBJ1-3,CASSLAQGGGCGNTIYF
many,TRBV9,TRBJ2-7,CASRPGLAGPSYEQYF